One sample yielded the 7 T cell receptor beta chains listed below, sequenced in a study of blood T cells in healthy people across ages. PCR was performed a second time for 7 to 11 cycles using a sample-barcoded 5' primer and a J-beta primer mix. From the 5' RACE reads, TCRdb called clonotypes with MiXCR, one entry per CDR3 protein. The data hold over 600,000 distinct CDR3 sequences, with roughly 21% observed a single time. The material sequenced was blood. The receptor source for this set is a man between 65 and 85 years old in good health.

Concerning this clonotype: One junction end disagrees with the germline gene, perhaps due to a read error. The gene calls are TRBV6-5 and TRBJ1-1; D possibly corresponds to TRBD1 (5 bases). CDR3 length: 15 residues. Germline V gene data show CDR1 as MNHEY and CDR2 as SVGAGI. This CDR3 reads CASRDQGTVGTEAFF. CDR3 in DNA: TGCGCCAGCAGGGATCAGGGCACAGTGGGCACTGAAGCTTTCTTT.

This clonotype was seen a handful of times. The CDR3: CATRGGGTSYEQYF. The CDR3 DNA sequence: TGTGCCACCAGAGGTGGCGGAACCTCCTACGAGCAGTACTTC. The rearrangement links TRBV15 to TRBJ2-7; no reliable D call. The V gene lost 6 bases and the J gene lost 0 bases, with 12 bases spanning the gap. Germline CDR1 and CDR2: LNHNV and YYDKDF (reference sequence). This CDR3 is built from 14 residues.

As to this clonotype: A clone one base away is much larger, so this may be a read error. The chain is built from TRBV9 and TRBJ2-7, with 7 bases identical to TRBD2. CDR1 is SGDLS and CDR2 is YYNGEE in the germline V gene. This CDR3 has 14 amino acids. The CDR3 sequence: CASSVGGGRYEQHF. CDR3 bases: TGTGCCAGCAGCGTAGGGGGAGGGAGATACGAGCAGCACTTC.

This clonotype has more than one count but fewer than ten. This chain uses TRBV28 with TRBJ2-1; 8 nucleotides align to TRBD2. The CDR3 covers 18 residues. Germline CDR1 reads MDHEN; CDR2 reads SYDVKM. V was clipped by 7 bases and J by 0 bases; unmatched bases: 14. DNA of the CDR3: TGTGCCAGCAATGAACCGGGGCGGGAGGCCCTCTCCTACAATGAGCAGTTCTTC. Protein sequence: CASNEPGREALSYNEQFF. Variable domain in full (rest from reference TRBV28 and TRBJ2-1): DVKVTQSSRYLVKRTGEKVFLECVQDMDHENMFWYRQDPGLGLRLIYFSYDVKMKEKGDIPEGYSVSREKKERFSLILESASTNQTSMYLCASNEPGREALSYNEQFFGPGTRLTVL.

The V gene is TRBV28, the J gene TRBJ2-7; 10 bases are a match to TRBD1. V shed 6 bases, J shed 4 bases, and the junction held 12 bases outside the gene matches. The CDR3 runs to 16 residues. Germline CDR1 and CDR2: MDHEN and SYDVKM. The CDR3 DNA sequence: TGTGCCAGCAGGACAAACGCGAGACAGGGGGCGTACGAGCAGTACTTC. It yields the protein CASRTNARQGAYEQYF.

The rearrangement links TRBV5-6 to TRBJ2-5; D uncertain. The CDR3 spans 14 residues. V was trimmed by 0 bases and J by 9 bases, leaving 15 bases between them. Germline CDR1 and CDR2: SGHDT and YYEEEE. CDR3 loop: CASSLVAPRVAQYF. The DNA of the CDR3 is TGTGCCAGCAGCTTGGTGGCGCCAAGAGTGGCCCAGTACTTC.

V gene TRBV7-2 combines with J gene TRBJ2-5, with D unclear. The germline V gene encodes CDR1 SGHTA and CDR2 FQGNSA. The CDR3 runs to 15 residues. Trimming stripped 1 base from V and 0 bases from J, with 9 bases between. The CDR3 bases are TGTGCCAGCAGCTTAGGTTACGGGTACCAAGAGACCCAGTACTTC. Protein product: CASSLGYGYQETQYF. Variable domain in full (rest from reference TRBV7-2 and TRBJ2-5): GAGVSQSPSNKVTEKGKDVELRCDPISGHTALYWYRQSLGQGLEFLIYFQGNSAPDKSGLPSDRFSAERTGGSVSTLTIQRTQQEDSAVYLCASSLGYGYQETQYFGPGTRLLVL.